These T cell receptor beta chains were read from a single sample in a study of neurological immune-mediated disorders. TCRdb re-analysed the 5' RACE reads in MiXCR, keeping a single row per CDR3 protein. Of under 90,000 distinct CDR3 sequences in the sample, roughly 9.5% were seen once. The sample consisted of PBMCs. Source of these receptors: a man aged 50 or older in good health. The CDR3 runs from the conserved cysteine through the conserved F or W. Fields, in order: clone size, CDR3 length, V gene, D gene, J gene, CDR3 protein, CDR3 DNA. The D gene is left open where the match is weak. Each size is once, few, many, or a class for an expanded clone.

clone_size: many; cdr3_length: 13; v_call: TRBV30; d_call: TRBD1; j_call: TRBJ2-7; cdr3_aa: CAGGQQGLYEQYF; cdr3_nt: TGTGCCGGAGGACAACAGGGGCTCTACGAGCAGTACTTC
clone_size: few; cdr3_length: 12; v_call: TRBV20-1; d_call: .; j_call: TRBJ1-1; cdr3_aa: CSARPRPTEAFF; cdr3_nt: TGCAGTGCCCGACCCCGGCCCACTGAAGCTTTCTTT
clone_size: many; cdr3_length: 15; v_call: TRBV5-1; d_call: .; j_call: TRBJ1-4; cdr3_aa: CASSIGDGVNEKLFF; cdr3_nt: TGCGCCAGCAGCATAGGGGACGGCGTGAATGAAAAACTGTTTTTT
clone_size: many; cdr3_length: 14; v_call: TRBV7-6; d_call: .; j_call: TRBJ2-2; cdr3_aa: CASSPSWGTGELFF; cdr3_nt: TGTGCCAGCAGCCCCTCTTGGGGCACCGGGGAGCTGTTTTTT
clone_size: many; cdr3_length: 14; v_call: TRBV9; d_call: .; j_call: TRBJ2-3; cdr3_aa: CASSVEEGRHTQYF; cdr3_nt: TGTGCCAGCAGCGTAGAGGAGGGGCGGCATACGCAGTATTTT
clone_size: many; cdr3_length: 13; v_call: TRBV12-3/TRBV12-4; d_call: .; j_call: TRBJ1-1; cdr3_aa: CASSLTTNTEAFF; cdr3_nt: TGTGCCAGCAGTTTGACTACGAACACTGAAGCTTTCTTT
clone_size: many; cdr3_length: 13; v_call: TRBV19; d_call: .; j_call: TRBJ1-5; cdr3_aa: CASSDRYNQPQHF; cdr3_nt: TGTGCCAGCAGCGACAGATACAATCAGCCCCAGCATTTT
clone_size: many; cdr3_length: 11; v_call: TRBV20-1; d_call: .; j_call: TRBJ2-7; cdr3_aa: CSKSRDVEQYF; cdr3_nt: TGCAGTAAGTCAAGGGACGTCGAGCAGTACTTC
clone_size: many; cdr3_length: 17; v_call: TRBV5-1; d_call: .; j_call: TRBJ2-2; cdr3_aa: CASSLDSGRSNTGELFF; cdr3_nt: TGCGCCAGCAGCTTGGATTCCGGCCGGAGCAACACCGGGGAGCTGTTTTTT
clone_size: many; cdr3_length: 15; v_call: TRBV7-9; d_call: .; j_call: TRBJ2-1; cdr3_aa: CASSLDGLGPNEQFF; cdr3_nt: TGTGCCAGCAGCTTGGACGGGTTGGGACCCAATGAGCAGTTCTTC
clone_size: many; cdr3_length: 16; v_call: TRBV7-3; d_call: .; j_call: TRBJ2-3; cdr3_aa: CASSKLARELTDTQYF; cdr3_nt: TGTGCCAGCAGTAAACTAGCCCGGGAGTTAACAGATACGCAGTATTTT
clone_size: many; cdr3_length: 14; v_call: TRBV12-3/TRBV12-4; d_call: TRBD1; j_call: TRBJ2-1; cdr3_aa: CASNPTGSRHEQFF; cdr3_nt: TGTGCCAGCAACCCGACAGGGAGTAGGCATGAGCAGTTCTTC
clone_size: many; cdr3_length: 16; v_call: TRBV28; d_call: TRBD1; j_call: TRBJ2-1; cdr3_aa: CASSLWDRGVNNEQFF; cdr3_nt: TGTGCCAGCAGTTTATGGGACAGGGGGGTAAACAATGAGCAGTTCTTC
clone_size: many; cdr3_length: 14; v_call: TRBV5-1; d_call: .; j_call: TRBJ2-7; cdr3_aa: CASSESPRWGEQYF; cdr3_nt: TGCGCCAGCAGCGAGAGTCCCCGGTGGGGCGAGCAGTACTTC
clone_size: many; cdr3_length: 15; v_call: TRBV7-8; d_call: TRBD2; j_call: TRBJ2-7; cdr3_aa: CASSRMGTSIYEQYF; cdr3_nt: TGTGCCAGCAGCCGAATGGGGACTAGCATTTACGAGCAGTACTTC
clone_size: few; cdr3_length: 11; v_call: TRBV6-5; d_call: .; j_call: TRBJ1-2; cdr3_aa: CASSYQGGYTF; cdr3_nt: TGTGCCAGCAGTTACCAGGGTGGCTACACCTTC
clone_size: many; cdr3_length: 14; v_call: TRBV28; d_call: TRBD1; j_call: TRBJ1-5; cdr3_aa: CASSPDRMDQPQHF; cdr3_nt: TGTGCCAGCAGTCCGGACAGGATGGATCAGCCCCAGCATTTT
clone_size: many; cdr3_length: 12; v_call: TRBV20-1; d_call: TRBD1; j_call: TRBJ2-3; cdr3_aa: CSAKDRADTQYF; cdr3_nt: TGCAGTGCTAAAGACAGGGCAGATACGCAGTATTTT
clone_size: many; cdr3_length: 16; v_call: TRBV5-1; d_call: TRBD1; j_call: TRBJ2-1; cdr3_aa: CASSAGTGERYNEQFF; cdr3_nt: TGCGCCAGCAGCGCTGGGACAGGGGAGCGATACAATGAGCAGTTCTTC
clone_size: many; cdr3_length: 15; v_call: TRBV29-1; d_call: .; j_call: TRBJ2-6; cdr3_aa: CSVAGGASGANVLTF; cdr3_nt: TGCAGCGTTGCAGGTGGGGCATCTGGGGCCAACGTCCTGACTTTC
clone_size: many; cdr3_length: 14; v_call: TRBV12-3/TRBV12-4; d_call: TRBD1; j_call: TRBJ1-1; cdr3_aa: CASRSGTENTEAFF; cdr3_nt: TGTGCCAGCAGGTCCGGGACAGAGAACACTGAAGCTTTCTTT
clone_size: many; cdr3_length: 14; v_call: TRBV28; d_call: TRBD1; j_call: TRBJ2-7; cdr3_aa: CASSSGDRAGEQYF; cdr3_nt: TGTGCCAGCAGCTCCGGGGACAGGGCGGGCGAGCAGTACTTC
clone_size: many; cdr3_length: 12; v_call: TRBV10-2; d_call: .; j_call: TRBJ1-1; cdr3_aa: CASSNGPSEAFF; cdr3_nt: TGCGCCAGCAGCAACGGCCCCAGCGAGGCTTTCTTT
clone_size: many; cdr3_length: 15; v_call: TRBV20-1; d_call: .; j_call: TRBJ2-3; cdr3_aa: CSARDMPLGSDTQYF; cdr3_nt: TGCAGTGCTAGAGATATGCCTCTCGGGTCAGATACGCAGTATTTT
clone_size: many; cdr3_length: 14; v_call: TRBV10-3; d_call: .; j_call: TRBJ2-1; cdr3_aa: CAIMGGVAYNEQFF; cdr3_nt: TGTGCCATCATGGGCGGGGTCGCCTACAATGAGCAGTTCTTC
clone_size: many; cdr3_length: 16; v_call: TRBV5-1; d_call: TRBD1; j_call: TRBJ2-3; cdr3_aa: CASSFPLSTGTDTQYF; cdr3_nt: TGCGCCAGCAGCTTCCCCCTTTCGACAGGGACAGATACGCAGTATTTT
clone_size: many; cdr3_length: 16; v_call: TRBV7-2; d_call: .; j_call: TRBJ1-5; cdr3_aa: CASSPVGRRGGQPQHF; cdr3_nt: TGTGCCAGCAGCCCCGTCGGGAGGCGCGGTGGACAGCCCCAGCATTTT
clone_size: many; cdr3_length: 15; v_call: TRBV3-1; d_call: TRBD2; j_call: TRBJ2-7; cdr3_aa: CASSQGAGGHHEQYF; cdr3_nt: TGTGCCAGCAGCCAAGGAGCGGGGGGCCACCACGAGCAGTACTTC
clone_size: many; cdr3_length: 17; v_call: TRBV11-1; d_call: .; j_call: TRBJ2-1; cdr3_aa: CASSLAQSQSLYNEQFF; cdr3_nt: TGTGCCAGCAGCTTAGCGCAAAGTCAGTCGTTATACAATGAGCAGTTCTTC